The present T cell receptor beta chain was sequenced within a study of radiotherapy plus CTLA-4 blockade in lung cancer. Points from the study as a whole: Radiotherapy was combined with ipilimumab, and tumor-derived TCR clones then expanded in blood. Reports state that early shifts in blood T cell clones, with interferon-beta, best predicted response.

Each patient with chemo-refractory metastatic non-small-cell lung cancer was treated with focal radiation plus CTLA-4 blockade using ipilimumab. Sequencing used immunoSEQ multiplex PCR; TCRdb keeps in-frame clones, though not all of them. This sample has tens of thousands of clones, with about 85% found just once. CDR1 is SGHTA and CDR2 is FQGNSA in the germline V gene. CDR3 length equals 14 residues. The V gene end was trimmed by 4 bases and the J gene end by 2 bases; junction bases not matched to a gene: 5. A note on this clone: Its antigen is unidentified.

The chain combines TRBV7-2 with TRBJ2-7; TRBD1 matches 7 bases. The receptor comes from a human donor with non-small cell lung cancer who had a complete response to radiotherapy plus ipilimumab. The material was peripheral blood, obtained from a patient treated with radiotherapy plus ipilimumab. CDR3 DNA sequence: TGTGCCAGCAGCTCAGGGGACAGAGCCTACGAGCAGTACGTC. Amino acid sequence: CASSSGDRAYEQYV.